This TCR beta chain was identified during a study of blood T cell repertoires in COVID-19. On the study more broadly: Sites across the United States, Italy and Spain contributed samples from acute and convalescent COVID-19. The analysed material was cDNA or gDNA that came from T cells, B-cell-depleted T cells, or PBMCs.

In Cohort 3, a recovered donor had either two negative PCRs, clearance, or symptom resolution. The CDR3 spans 14 residues. Trimming took 7 bases from V and 1 from J, leaving 13 bases between them. Germline V gene data show CDR1 as SNHLY and CDR2 as FYNNEI. Here immunoSEQ multiplex PCR was the method, and the copy in TCRdb shows in-frame clones only, minus some. The sample includes roughly 150,000 clones, 75% to 90% of them seen just once. The sample consisted of PBMCs or T cells enriched from blood (not recorded which). The source of this sequence is a man aged 45-65 years who had recovered from COVID-19. This chain uses TRBV2 with TRBJ2-5; D is possibly TRBD2 (5 bases). CDR3 bases: TGTGCCAGCAAGACTCGGAGCGGCCAAGAGACCCAGTACTTC. Its protein is CASKTRSGQETQYF.